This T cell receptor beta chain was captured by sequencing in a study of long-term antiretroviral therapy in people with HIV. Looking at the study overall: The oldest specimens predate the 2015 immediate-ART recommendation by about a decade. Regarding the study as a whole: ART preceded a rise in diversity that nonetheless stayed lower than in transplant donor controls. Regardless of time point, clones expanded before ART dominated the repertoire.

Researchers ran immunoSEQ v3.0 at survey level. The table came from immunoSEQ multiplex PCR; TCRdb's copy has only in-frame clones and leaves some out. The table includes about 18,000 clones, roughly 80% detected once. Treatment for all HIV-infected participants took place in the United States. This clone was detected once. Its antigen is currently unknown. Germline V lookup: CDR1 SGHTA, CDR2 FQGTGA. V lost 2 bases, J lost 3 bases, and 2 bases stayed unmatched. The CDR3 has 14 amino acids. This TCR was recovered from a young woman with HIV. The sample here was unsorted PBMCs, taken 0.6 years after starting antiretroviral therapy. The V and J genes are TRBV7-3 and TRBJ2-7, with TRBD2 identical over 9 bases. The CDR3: CASSLAGGGYEQYF. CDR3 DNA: TGTGCCAGCAGCTTAGCGGGAGGGGGCTACGAGCAGTACTTC.